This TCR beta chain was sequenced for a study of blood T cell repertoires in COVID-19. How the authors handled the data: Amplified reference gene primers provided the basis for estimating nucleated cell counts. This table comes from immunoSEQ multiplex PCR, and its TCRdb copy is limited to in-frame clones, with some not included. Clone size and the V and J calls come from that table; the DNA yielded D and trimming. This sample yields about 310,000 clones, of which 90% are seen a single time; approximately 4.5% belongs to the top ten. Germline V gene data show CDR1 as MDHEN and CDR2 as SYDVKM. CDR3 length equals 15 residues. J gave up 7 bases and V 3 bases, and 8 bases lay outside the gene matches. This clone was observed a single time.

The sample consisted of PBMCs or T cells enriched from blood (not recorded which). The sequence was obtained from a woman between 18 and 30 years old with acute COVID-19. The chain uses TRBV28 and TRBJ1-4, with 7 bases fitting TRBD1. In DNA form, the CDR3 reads TGTGCCAGCAGTTTTGGAGGGGGCAAGAGTGAAAAACTGTTTTTT. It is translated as CASSFGGGKSEKLFF.